This T cell receptor beta chain was recovered during a study of blood T cell repertoires in COVID-19. Overall study: Whether acute or convalescent, the COVID-19 samples came from the United States, Italy and Spain.

The CDR3 sequence is 12 residues long. Trimming took off 2 bases at V and 0 bases at J, with 5 bases between the two ends. The germline V gene encodes CDR1 GTSNPN and CDR2 SVGIG (reference sequence). As handled by the study authors: Cell counts per sample came from amplifying reference gene primers. Data came from immunoSEQ multiplex PCR; TCRdb stores just in-frame clones and leaves some out. The V and J calls and clone size are taken from that table; D and trimming were inferred from the DNA. The sample has about 56,000 clones, approximately 92% seen once; the top ten hold approximately 45%. The Seattle patients joined while their infection was active and were tracked longitudinally afterward.

The chain employs TRBV30 and TRBJ2-7; a possible D gene is TRBD1 (5 bases). The receptor was derived from a woman aged 55-69 years with COVID-19, enrolled during active disease. The sample was peripheral blood. The DNA for the CDR3 is TGTGCCTGGAGTAGGGGCTCCTACGAGCAGTACTTC. It is translated as CAWSRGSYEQYF.